This TCR beta chain was captured in a study of blood T cell repertoires in COVID-19. Across the study: Researchers got acute and convalescent COVID-19 samples from the United States, Italy and Spain. Sources were T cells, B-cell-depleted T cells, or PBMCs; the material itself was cDNA or gDNA.

Germline trimming cut 4 bases from V and 4 bases from J; bases unmatched to any gene: 5. Germline V gene data show CDR1 as SGHTA and CDR2 as FQGNSA. The CDR3 totals 15 residues. Per the original methods: Reference gene primer amplification in the assay estimated nucleated cell counts. The assay was immunoSEQ multiplex PCR, and TCRdb's table has in-frame clones only and misses some. For V, J and clone size, that table is used; D and trimming come from the DNA. The table has more than 100,000 clones, roughly 83% seen once. The chain employs TRBV7-2 and TRBJ2-2, with 8 bases fitting TRBD2. What was sequenced was peripheral blood. The sequence came from a woman aged 30 to 39 who had recovered from COVID-19. CDR3 coding DNA: TGTGCCAGCAGCTCGGGACTAGGTAGCACCGGGGAGCTGTTTTTT. Protein: CASSSGLGSTGELFF.